A selection of T cell receptor beta chains follows, all from one sample in a study of STAT5B mutations in CD4+ large granular lymphocyte leukemia. Sequencing used immunoSEQ multiplex PCR; TCRdb keeps in-frame clones, though not all of them. The table lists about 34,000 clones, more than 60% of them singletons. Specimen: CD4+ T cells from blood buffy coats. The origin of the receptors is a human donor in good health. Both conserved end residues are part of each CDR3. A D gene is named only where the DNA matches it firmly. The size entry is marked missing in some rows and otherwise reads once, few, many or a size class.

>TRBJ1-6|-|-|14|TRBV19
CASSIRELASPLHF
TGTGCCAGTAGTATCCGTGAATTGGCCTCACCCCTCCACTTT
>TRBJ1-1|-|TRBD1|14|TRBV11-3
CASSLRTGLWEAFF
TGTGCCAGCAGCTTAAGGACAGGGCTGTGGGAAGCTTTCTTT
>TRBJ1-1|-|TRBD1|14|TRBV19
CASSRQGLNTEAFF
TGTGCCAGTAGTCGACAGGGGCTGAACACTGAAGCTTTCTTT
>TRBJ2-1|-|-|16|TRBV9
CASSVGGPTAYNEQFF
TGTGCCAGCAGCGTAGGGGGGCCGACAGCCTACAATGAGCAGTTCTTC
>TRBJ1-2|-|-|12|TRBV2
CAIPGTLRGYTF
TGTGCCATTCCGGGGACTCTGAGAGGCTACACCTTC
>TRBJ1-1|few|TRBD1|15|TRBV25-1
CASSPRTGMNTEAFF
TGTGCCAGCAGTCCCAGGACAGGGATGAACACTGAAGCTTTCTTT
>TRBJ2-7|once|TRBD2|14|TRBV7-9
CASSLGLAGYEQYF
TGTGCCAGCAGCTTAGGGTTAGCGGGTTACGAGCAGTACTTC
>TRBJ2-7|-|TRBD2|15|TRBV5-1
CASSSWGGVSYEQYF
TGCGCCAGCAGCTCCTGGGGGGGGGTCTCCTACGAGCAGTACTTC
>TRBJ1-1|few|-|13|TRBV19
CASSIDPDFKAFF
TGTGCCAGTAGTATAGATCCGGACTTCAAAGCTTTCTTT
>TRBJ2-7|-|-|14|TRBV7-9
CASSSWDGLYEQYF
TGTGCCAGCAGCTCATGGGACGGACTCTACGAGCAGTACTTC
>TRBJ2-7|-|TRBD1|14|TRBV29-1
CSVDPPGQGGEQYF
TGCAGCGTGGACCCCCCGGGACAGGGAGGCGAGCAGTACTTC
>TRBJ1-1|-|-|14|TRBV5-4
CASSYQDRNTEAFF
TGTGCCAGCAGCTACCAGGACAGAAACACTGAAGCTTTCTTT
>TRBJ2-1|once|TRBD2|17|TRBV19
CASSIATSGGLYNEQFF
TGTGCCAGTAGTATAGCCACTAGCGGGGGGCTGTACAATGAGCAGTTCTTC
>TRBJ1-2|-|-|15|TRBV6-1
CASSESVGLISGYTF
TGTGCCAGCAGTGAATCTGTGGGGCTAATCTCTGGCTACACCTTC
>TRBJ1-5|few|TRBD1|13|TRBV5-6
CASSLQGYQPQHF
TGTGCCAGCAGTTTACAGGGGTATCAGCCCCAGCATTTT
>TRBJ2-1|-|TRBD1|16|TRBV7-2
CASSGGTGGPYNEQFF
TGTGCCAGCAGCGGAGGGACAGGAGGTCCCTACAATGAGCAGTTCTTC
>TRBJ1-1|-|-|12|TRBV6-4
CASSTHLGLAFF
TGTGCCAGCAGTACCCACTTGGGATTAGCTTTCTTT